Listed here is a single TCR beta chain. These data are taken from a study of control samples from healthy donors and cancer patients. Generated by immunoSEQ multiplex PCR, the TCRdb table keeps only in-frame clones and is missing some. The sample carries over 75,000 clones, around 92% recorded once. The TCR was taken from a man between 25 and 39 years old in good health. Sample: blood.

CDR3 sequence: CASSVGRDNNQPQHF. The DNA of the CDR3 is TGTGCCAGCAGCGTAGGACGGGATAACAATCAGCCCCAGCATTTT. This chain connects TRBV9 to TRBJ1-5, with D hard to call. Trimming took off 0 bases at V and 3 bases at J, with 10 bases between the two ends. The V gene's germline CDR1 is SGDLS and CDR2 YYNGEE. CDR3 length: 15 amino acids. Supplemented by reference TRBV9 and TRBJ1-5, the full variable domain reads DSGVTQTPKHLITATGQRVTLRCSPRSGDLSVYWYQQSLDQGLQFLIQYYNGEERAKGNILERFSAQQFPDLHSELNLSSLELGDSALYFCASSVGRDNNQPQHFGDGTRLSIL.